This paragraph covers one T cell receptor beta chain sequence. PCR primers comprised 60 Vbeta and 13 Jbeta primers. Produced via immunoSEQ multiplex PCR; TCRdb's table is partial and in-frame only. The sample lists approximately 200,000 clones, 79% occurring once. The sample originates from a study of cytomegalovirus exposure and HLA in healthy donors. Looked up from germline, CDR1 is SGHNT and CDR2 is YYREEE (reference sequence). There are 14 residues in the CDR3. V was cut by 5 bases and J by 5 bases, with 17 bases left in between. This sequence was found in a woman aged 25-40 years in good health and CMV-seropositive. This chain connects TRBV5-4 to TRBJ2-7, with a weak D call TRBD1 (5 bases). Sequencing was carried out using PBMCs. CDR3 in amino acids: CASSLGKSRDEQYF. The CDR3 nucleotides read TGTGCCAGCAGTCTGGGGAAGAGCAGGGACGAGCAGTACTTC.